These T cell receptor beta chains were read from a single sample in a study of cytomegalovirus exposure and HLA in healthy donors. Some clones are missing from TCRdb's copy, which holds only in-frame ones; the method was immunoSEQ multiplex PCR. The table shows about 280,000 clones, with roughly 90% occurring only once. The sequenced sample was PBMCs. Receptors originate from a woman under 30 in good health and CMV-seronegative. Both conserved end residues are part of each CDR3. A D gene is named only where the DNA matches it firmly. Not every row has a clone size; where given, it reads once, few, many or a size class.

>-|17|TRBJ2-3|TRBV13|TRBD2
TGTGCCAGCAGCTTAATTTTAGCGGGAGGGCCCTTAGATACGCAGTATTTT
CASSLILAGGPLDTQYF
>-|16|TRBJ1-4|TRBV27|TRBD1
TGTGCCAGCAGCTTCGGGCCGACAGGGACTAATGAAAAACTGTTTTTT
CASSFGPTGTNEKLFF
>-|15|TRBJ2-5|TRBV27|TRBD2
TGTGCCAGCAGTTCCGGGACGGGAGGTGTGGAGACCCAGTACTTC
CASSSGTGGVETQYF
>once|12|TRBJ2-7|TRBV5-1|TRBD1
TGCGCCAGCCAACAGGGGGCGAACGAGCAGTACTTC
CASQQGANEQYF
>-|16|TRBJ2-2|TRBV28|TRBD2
TGTGCCAGCAGTTTAGTGATTCTAGCGGGAGCCGGGGAGCTGTTTTTT
CASSLVILAGAGELFF
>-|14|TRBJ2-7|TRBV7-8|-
TGTGCCAGCAAAGAGGAGGGGGGGAAATACGAGCAGTACTTC
CASKEEGGKYEQYF
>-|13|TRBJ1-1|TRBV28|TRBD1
TGTGCCAGCAGTTTGCTGGGACAGGGAGTAGCTTTCTTT
CASSLLGQGVAFF
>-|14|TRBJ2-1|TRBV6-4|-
TGTGCCAGCAGTGATTCACTAGTTACGGGTGAGCAGTTCTTC
CASSDSLVTGEQFF
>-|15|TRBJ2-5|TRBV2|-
TGTGCCAGCAGTGAACGAGAGCCCACAGGGGAGACCCAGTACTTC
CASSEREPTGETQYF
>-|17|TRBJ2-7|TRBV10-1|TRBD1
TGCGCCAGCAGTGAAGAAGGACAGGGGCCGTTCTTTGGCGAGCAGTACTTC
CASSEEGQGPFFGEQYF
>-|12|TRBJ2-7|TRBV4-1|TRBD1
TGCGCCAGCAGAGACAGGGACTACGAGCAGTACTTC
CASRDRDYEQYF
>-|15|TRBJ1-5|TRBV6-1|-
TGTGCCAGCAGCTATCCCGGGAGGCTAGGCAAGCCCCAGCATTTT
CASSYPGRLGKPQHF
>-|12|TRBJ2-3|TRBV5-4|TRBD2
TGTGCCAGCGGGAGGGCCACAGATACGCAGTATTTT
CASGRATDTQYF
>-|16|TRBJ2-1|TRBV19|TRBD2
TGTGCCAGCTCTCGGACTAGCGGGAGTTCTTACAATGAGCAGTTCTTC
CASSRTSGSSYNEQFF
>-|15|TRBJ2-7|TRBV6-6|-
TGTGCCAGCAGTTACGTGCGGTCCGGCACCTACGAGCAGTACTTC
CASSYVRSGTYEQYF
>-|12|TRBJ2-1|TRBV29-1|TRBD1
TGCAGCGCCGGGCGACAGGGCAATGAGCAGTTCTTC
CSAGRQGNEQFF
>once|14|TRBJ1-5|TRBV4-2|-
TGTGCCAGCAGCCAAGTGGGCCCCAATCAGCCCCAGCATTTT
CASSQVGPNQPQHF
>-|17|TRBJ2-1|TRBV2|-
TGTGCCAGCAGCACCCCCTCTTGGGGCCACACTTACAATGAGCAGTTCTTC
CASSTPSWGHTYNEQFF
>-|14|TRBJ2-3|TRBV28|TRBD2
TGTGCCAGCAGGATGGCGGGAGGGCGAGATACGCAGTATTTT
CASRMAGGRDTQYF
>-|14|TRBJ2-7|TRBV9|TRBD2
TGTGCCAGCAGCGTCGACGGGAGGAAAAGCGAGCAGTACTTC
CASSVDGRKSEQYF
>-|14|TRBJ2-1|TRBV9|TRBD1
TGTGCCAGCAGCCTACTCGACAGGGGCCATGAGCAGTTCTTC
CASSLLDRGHEQFF
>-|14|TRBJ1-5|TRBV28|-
TGTGCCTCCTTGGGGGTCAGGGGATATCAGCCCCAGCATTTT
CASLGVRGYQPQHF